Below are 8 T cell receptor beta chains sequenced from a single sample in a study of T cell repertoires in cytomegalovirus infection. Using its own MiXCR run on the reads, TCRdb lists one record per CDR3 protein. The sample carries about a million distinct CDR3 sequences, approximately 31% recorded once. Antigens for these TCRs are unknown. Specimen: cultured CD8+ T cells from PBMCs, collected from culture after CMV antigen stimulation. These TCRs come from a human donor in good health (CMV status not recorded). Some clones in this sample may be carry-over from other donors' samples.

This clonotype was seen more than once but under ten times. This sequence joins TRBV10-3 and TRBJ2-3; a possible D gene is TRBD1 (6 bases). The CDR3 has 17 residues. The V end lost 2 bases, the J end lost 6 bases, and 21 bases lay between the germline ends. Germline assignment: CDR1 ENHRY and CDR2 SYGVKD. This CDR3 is CAISETVGQPTGDTQYF. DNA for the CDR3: TGTGCCATCAGTGAGACGGTCGGACAGCCCACTGGGGATACGCAGTATTTT.

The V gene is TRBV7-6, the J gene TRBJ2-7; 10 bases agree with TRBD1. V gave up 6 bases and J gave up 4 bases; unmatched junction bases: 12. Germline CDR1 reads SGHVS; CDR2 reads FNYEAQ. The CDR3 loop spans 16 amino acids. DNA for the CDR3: TGTGCCAGCAGACCCTTATGGGGGACAGGGGTATACGAGCAGTACGTC. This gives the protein CASRPLWGTGVYEQYV.

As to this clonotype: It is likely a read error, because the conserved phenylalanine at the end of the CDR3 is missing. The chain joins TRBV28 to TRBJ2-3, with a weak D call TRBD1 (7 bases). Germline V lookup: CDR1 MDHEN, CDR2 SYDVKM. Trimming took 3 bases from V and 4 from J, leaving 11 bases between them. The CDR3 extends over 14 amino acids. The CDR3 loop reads CASSFRGVADTQYL. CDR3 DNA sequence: TGTGCCAGCAGTTTCAGGGGGGTCGCAGATACGCAGTATTTA.

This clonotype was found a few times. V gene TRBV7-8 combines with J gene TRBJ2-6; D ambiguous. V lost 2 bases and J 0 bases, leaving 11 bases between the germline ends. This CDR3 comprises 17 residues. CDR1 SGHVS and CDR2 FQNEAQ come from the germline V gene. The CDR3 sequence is CASSLWQATSGANVLTF. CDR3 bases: TGTGCCAGCAGCTTATGGCAGGCTACCTCTGGGGCCAACGTCCTGACTTTC.

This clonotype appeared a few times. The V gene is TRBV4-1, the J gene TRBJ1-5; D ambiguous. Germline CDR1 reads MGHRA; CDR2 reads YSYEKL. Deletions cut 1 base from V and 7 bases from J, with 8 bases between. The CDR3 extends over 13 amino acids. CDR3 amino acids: CASSQVLSQPQHF. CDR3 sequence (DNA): TGCGCCAGCAGCCAAGTTCTAAGCCAGCCCCAGCATTTT.

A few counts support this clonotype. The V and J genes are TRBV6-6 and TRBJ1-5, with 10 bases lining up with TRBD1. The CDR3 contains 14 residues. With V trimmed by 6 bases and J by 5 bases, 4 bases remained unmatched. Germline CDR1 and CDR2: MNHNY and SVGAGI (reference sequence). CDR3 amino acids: CASRSDRGDQPQHF. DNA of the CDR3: TGTGCCAGCAGATCGGACAGGGGGGATCAGCCCCAGCATTTT.

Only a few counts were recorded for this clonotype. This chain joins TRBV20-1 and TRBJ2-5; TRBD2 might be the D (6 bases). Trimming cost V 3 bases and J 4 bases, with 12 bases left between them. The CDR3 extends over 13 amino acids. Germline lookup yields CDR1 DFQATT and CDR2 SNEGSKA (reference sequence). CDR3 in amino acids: CSASPGLVETQYF. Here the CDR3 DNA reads TGCAGTGCTAGCCCGGGACTGGTAGAGACCCAGTACTTC.

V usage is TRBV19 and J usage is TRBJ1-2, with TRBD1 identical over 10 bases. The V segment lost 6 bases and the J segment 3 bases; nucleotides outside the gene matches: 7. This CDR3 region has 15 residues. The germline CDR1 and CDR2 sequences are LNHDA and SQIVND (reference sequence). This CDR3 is CASSRDRGKDYGYTF. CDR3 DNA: TGTGCCAGTAGCCGGGACAGGGGCAAAGACTATGGCTACACCTTC.